This passage covers 14 T cell receptor beta chains from one sample sequenced in a study of blood T cell repertoires in COVID-19. Some clones are missing from TCRdb's copy, which holds only in-frame ones; the method was immunoSEQ multiplex PCR. This table holds roughly 70,000 clones, 85% to 90% found once. Sequences were obtained from peripheral blood. These receptors were obtained from a human donor in a cohort sampled during active COVID-19.

The V and J genes are TRBV11-2 and TRBJ2-2; maybe TRBD1 (6 bases). V was pared by 3 bases and J by 5 bases, with 10 bases between. Germline values: CDR1 SGHAT, CDR2 FQNNGV. This CDR3 is 14 amino acids long. In DNA form, the CDR3 reads TGTGCCAGCAGCTTCCTCAGGGGAACCGGGGAGCTGTTTTTT. Protein product: CASSFLRGTGELFF.

The chain employs TRBV11-2 and TRBJ2-1; TRBD2 matches at 14 bases. Germline CDR1 is SGHAT and CDR2 is FQNNGV. This CDR3 is 16 amino acids long. The V segment lost 5 bases and the J segment 4 bases; nucleotides outside the gene matches: 4. The CDR3 region has the DNA TGTGCCAGCAGCCCTCGGACTAGCGGGGGGTACAATGAGCAGTTCTTC. Translated: CASSPRTSGGYNEQFF.

CDR3 nucleotides: TGTGCCAGCAAGCGGGGAAGACCCATTGAAGCTTTCTTT. It codes for CASKRGRPIEAFF. V and J are TRBV2 and TRBJ1-1, with unresolved D. This CDR3 has 13 residues. Germline values: CDR1 SNHLY, CDR2 FYNNEI. Between the trimmed V and J ends, which lost 7 bases and 7 bases, there was a span of 16 bases.

This sequence joins TRBV11-2 and TRBJ2-7, with 12 bases that match TRBD2. The CDR3 has 17 amino acids. Germline assignment: CDR1 SGHAT and CDR2 FQNNGV. V gave up 5 bases and J gave up 4 bases; unmatched junction bases: 12. This CDR3 reads CASSPLAGGPKSYEQYF. CDR3 nucleotides: TGTGCCAGCAGCCCGCTAGCGGGAGGGCCGAAAAGTTACGAGCAGTACTTC. The variable domain in full, completed from reference TRBV11-2 and TRBJ2-7, reads EAGVAQSPRYKIIEKRQSVAFWCNPISGHATLYWYQQILGQGPKLLIQFQNNGVVDDSQLPKDRFSAERLKGVDSTLKIQPAKLEDSAVYLCASSPLAGGPKSYEQYFGPGTRLTVT.

V gene TRBV11-2 combines with J gene TRBJ2-7; the D gene is possibly TRBD2 (5 bases). Trimming shortened V by 5 bases and J by 3 bases, and 17 bases separated the two germline ends. Germline CDR1 and CDR2: SGHAT and FQNNGV. The CDR3 contains 15 residues. This CDR3 is CASSPGIGLFYEQYF. CDR3 nucleotide sequence: TGTGCCAGCAGCCCTGGGATTGGACTGTTCTACGAGCAGTACTTC.

This clone was seen only once. The CDR3 spells CASSPGPKGEPQHF. The CDR3 region has the DNA TGTGCCAGCTCACCAGGTCCCAAGGGGGAGCCCCAGCATTTT. This rearrangement joins TRBV18 to TRBJ1-5; possible D gene TRBD1, 6 bases. V gave up 2 bases and J gave up 8 bases, with 13 bases separating them. The length of the CDR3 is 14 residues. Germline CDR1 KGHSH, CDR2 LQKENI.

This chain uses TRBV10-3 with TRBJ2-5, with D possibly being TRBD2 (6 bases). V was pared by 11 bases and J by 0 bases, with 19 bases between. The CDR3 is made up of 15 amino acids. Looked up from germline, CDR1 is ENHRY and CDR2 is SYGVKD. The chain's CDR3 is CAVSGGELYQETQYF. The CDR3 coding sequence is TGTGCCGTATCGGGCGGGGAGTTGTACCAAGAGACCCAGTACTTC.

The V call is TRBV5-4, the J call TRBJ1-1, with TRBD1 identical over 7 bases. Germline CDR1 and CDR2: SGHNT and YYREEE (reference sequence). CDR3 length: 14 amino acids. V was clipped by 4 bases and J by 0 bases; unmatched bases: 3. The CDR3 DNA reads as TGTGCCAGCAGCGTGGGACAGCTGAACACTGAAGCTTTCTTT. Its protein is CASSVGQLNTEAFF.

The chain uses TRBV9 and TRBJ2-3, with 8 positions matching TRBD2. The CDR3 is 17 amino acids. Trimming at V came to 4 bases and at J to 1 base, leaving 11 bases not matched to a gene. The germline V gene has CDR1 SGDLS and CDR2 YYNGEE. Written as DNA, the CDR3 is TGTGCCAGCAGCACGCCTTCTCCGGGAGGGGGCACAGATACGCAGTATTTT. Its protein is CASSTPSPGGGTDTQYF. The variable domain in full, completed from reference TRBV9 and TRBJ2-3, reads DSGVTQTPKHLITATGQRVTLRCSPRSGDLSVYWYQQSLDQGLQFLIQYYNGEERAKGNILERFSAQQFPDLHSELNLSSLELGDSALYFCASSTPSPGGGTDTQYFGPGTRLTVL.

V is TRBV28 and J is TRBJ2-7; the match to TRBD2 covers 8 bases. The CDR3 is made up of 15 amino acids. Trimming took 5 bases from V and 3 from J; bases not matched to a gene: 9. Germline V gives CDR1 MDHEN, CDR2 SYDVKM. CDR3 region: CASSLAGTRDYEQYF. In nucleotides, the CDR3 is TGTGCCAGCAGTCTAGCCGGGACTAGAGACTACGAGCAGTACTTC.

This chain uses TRBV6-5 with TRBJ2-5, with D tentatively TRBD2 (7 bases). The CDR3 has 16 amino acids. Trimming took off 0 bases at V and 5 bases at J, with 16 bases between the two ends. Per the germline V gene, CDR1 is MNHEY and CDR2 is SVGAGI. The CDR3 sequence: CASSYSSRGGVETQYF. CDR3 bases: TGTGCCAGCAGTTACTCGAGTAGGGGGGGCGTGGAGACCCAGTACTTC.

V gene TRBV19 combines with J gene TRBJ2-5; D is unresolved. CDR1 is LNHDA, CDR2 SQIVND, per germline (reference sequence). The CDR3 extends over 13 amino acids. V was pared by 3 bases and J by 5 bases, with 10 bases between. CDR3 amino acids: CASSIGRWETQYF. CDR3 in DNA: TGTGCCAGTAGTATTGGCAGATGGGAGACCCAGTACTTC.

The genes are TRBV6-6 and TRBJ1-2; 7 bases are shared with TRBD1. The CDR3 totals 19 residues. V lost 6 bases to trimming and J lost 3 bases; unmatched junction nucleotides: 22. Germline CDR1 reads MNHNY; CDR2 reads SVGAGI (reference sequence). CDR3 region: CASRRQGGSISLGYYGYTF. CDR3 in DNA: TGTGCCAGCAGACGACAGGGTGGTTCTATATCTTTGGGCTACTATGGCTACACCTTC.

The chain employs TRBV29-1 and TRBJ1-2; 11 positions agree with TRBD1. Per germline, CDR1 SQVTM and CDR2 ANQGSEA. CDR3 length: 13 residues. V lost 7 bases to trimming and J lost 6 bases; unmatched junction nucleotides: 7. The CDR3 loop reads CSADRGRFDGYTF. CDR3 sequence (DNA): TGCAGCGCGGACAGGGGGCGCTTTGATGGCTACACCTTC. Drawing the rest from reference TRBV29-1 and TRBJ1-2, the complete variable domain is SAVISQKPSRDICQRGTSLTIQCQVDSQVTMMFWYRQQPGQSLTLIATANQGSEATYESGFVIDKFPISRPNLTFSTLTVSNMSPEDSSIYLCSADRGRFDGYTFGSGTRLTVV.